The clone carrying this TCR beta chain was found many times. At one end, the junction sequence differs from germline, possibly due to a read error. TCRdb analysed the 5' RACE reads with MiXCR anew, one entry per CDR3 protein. The table shows roughly 28,000 distinct CDR3 sequences, with 3% to 3.5% occurring only once. This record belongs to a study of neurological immune-mediated disorders. The CDR3 has 15 amino acids. The V gene's germline CDR1 is SGHRS and CDR2 YFSETQ. The sample comprised PBMCs. The receptor comes from a woman in her 30s with multiple sclerosis. The V gene is TRBV5-1, the J gene TRBJ1-6; D is unclear. Written as DNA, the CDR3 is TGCGCCAGCAGCCAGGAACTCTCCTATAATTCACCCCTCAACTTT. Its protein product is CASSQELSYNSPLNF.